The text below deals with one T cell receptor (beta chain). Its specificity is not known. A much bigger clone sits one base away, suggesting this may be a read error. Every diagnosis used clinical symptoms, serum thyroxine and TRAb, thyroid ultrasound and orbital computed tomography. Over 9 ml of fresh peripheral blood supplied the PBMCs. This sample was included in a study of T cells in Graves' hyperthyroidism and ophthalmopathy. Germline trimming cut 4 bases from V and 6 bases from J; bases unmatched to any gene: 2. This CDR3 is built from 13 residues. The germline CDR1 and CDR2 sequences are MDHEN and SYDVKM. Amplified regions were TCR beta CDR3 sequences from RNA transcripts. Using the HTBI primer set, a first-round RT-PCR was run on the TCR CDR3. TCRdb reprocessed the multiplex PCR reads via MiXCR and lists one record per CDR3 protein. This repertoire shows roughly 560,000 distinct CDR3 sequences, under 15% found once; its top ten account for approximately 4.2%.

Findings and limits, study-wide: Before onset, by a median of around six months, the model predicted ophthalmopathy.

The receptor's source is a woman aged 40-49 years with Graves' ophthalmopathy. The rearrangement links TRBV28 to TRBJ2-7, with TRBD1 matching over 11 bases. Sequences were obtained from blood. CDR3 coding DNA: TGTGCCAGCAGTTGGACAGGGGGCGCCGAGCAGTACTTC. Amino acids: CASSWTGGAEQYF. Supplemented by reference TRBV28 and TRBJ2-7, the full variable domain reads DVKVTQSSRYLVKRTGEKVFLECVQDMDHENMFWYRQDPGLGLRLIYFSYDVKMKEKGDIPEGYSVSREKKERFSLILESASTNQTSMYLCASSWTGGAEQYFGPGTRLTVT.